Listed below are T cell receptor beta chains from one sample, sequenced in a study of T-cell reconstitution after alpha-beta-depleted transplantation in children. TCRdb reprocessed the PCR reads with MiXCR, giving one entry per CDR3 protein. This table has just over 950,000 distinct CDR3 sequences, around 30% appearing once. This sample comprised PBMCs, mostly from graft donor cells, obtained 360 days after TCRalphabeta/CD19-depleted stem cell transplant. Receptors were obtained from a boy under two years old who had a stem cell transplant for SCID, so the T cells may come from the graft donor. Each CDR3 is given with its conserved first and last residue.

>TRBV21-1|TRBJ2-7
CASPVDRTLYEQYF
>TRBV20-1|TRBJ1-2
CSPGQGVDGYTF
>TRBV29-1|TRBJ1-1
CSVKEGVNTEAFF
>TRBV7-9|TRBJ2-5
CASSSPAGRETQYF
>TRBV7-8|TRBJ2-5
CASSLGQGVFRETQYF
>TRBV28|TRBJ2-1
CASSSPLAGSYNEQFF
>TRBV5-1|TRBJ2-1
CASSFRDRVPLNEQFF
>TRBV20-1|TRBJ2-1
CSARPPGLADYNEQFF
>TRBV5-1|TRBJ1-1
CASSRDSYTEAFF
>TRBV28|TRBJ2-3
CASSTTTLAGWRTDTQYF
>TRBV29-1|TRBJ1-4
CSVESIYRGTNEKLFF
>TRBV4-3|TRBJ2-7
CASNHRGPREYF
>TRBV3-1|TRBJ2-1
CASSQGDRMDNEQFF
>TRBV27|TRBJ2-1
CASSWQTGWSNNEQFF
>TRBV19|TRBJ2-7
CASSIATSYEQYF
>TRBV10-3|TRBJ2-7
CAIRDTTYEQYF
>TRBV10-3|TRBJ2-3
CAISELTDTQYF
>TRBV28|TRBJ1-2
CASKPLTYGYTF
>TRBV7-6|TRBJ2-7
CASSLVPGSNSYEQYF
>TRBV12-3/TRBV12-4|TRBJ2-7
CASCGRTTYEQYF
>TRBV5-1|TRBJ2-1
CASSSGTGVGSYNEQFF
>TRBV20-1|TRBJ2-7
CSAQNRQGTRGPEQYF
>TRBV5-1|TRBJ2-7
CASSFISSPGTGRTEQYF
>TRBV29-1|TRBJ1-4
CSAQGLEKLFF
>TRBV12-3/TRBV12-4|TRBJ2-1
CASSHLAGGPYNEQFF
>TRBV25-1|TRBJ2-7
CASSGGYGRAEQYF
>TRBV4-3|TRBJ2-5
CASSQDWGKTQYF
>TRBV6-6|TRBJ1-5
CASSYQSNQPQHF
>TRBV11-2|TRBJ2-1
CASSLVLGISYNEQFF
>TRBV11-2|TRBJ2-3
CASSSQGGRDTQYF
>TRBV6-1|TRBJ2-5
CASIPRTGWGQETQYF
>TRBV10-2|TRBJ2-6
CASSSQGSLSSGANVLTF
>TRBV2|TRBJ2-1
CASSSGSGGADEQFF
>TRBV7-2|TRBJ2-3
CASSLASFPTDTQYF
>TRBV9|TRBJ2-7
CASSGPVGQQYF
>TRBV6-5|TRBJ2-7
CASSYSNGGDYEQYF
>TRBV5-1|TRBJ2-1
CASSPDSGGQFF
>TRBV5-1|TRBJ2-3
CASSLGQGYADTQYF
>TRBV7-6|TRBJ1-3
CASSLARAAGNTIYF
>TRBV12-3/TRBV12-4|TRBJ2-2
CASTRLPGDTGELFF
>TRBV3-1|TRBJ2-7
CASSQERGGSPGLEQYF
>TRBV12-3/TRBV12-4|TRBJ2-7
CASSFWPEPEQYF
>TRBV7-2|TRBJ2-7
CASSLAAGQWSSYEQYF
>TRBV5-5|TRBJ1-4
CASSSLDRQNEKLFF
>TRBV5-1|TRBJ2-7
CASSLGAVRGAEQYF
>TRBV10-3|TRBJ2-5
CAIGVGGRQETQYF
>TRBV2|TRBJ1-4
CASSEGGDNWEKLFF
>TRBV4-2|TRBJ1-2
CASSQIDKSRDGYTF
>TRBV11-2|TRBJ2-1
CASSFEARSSYNEQFF
>TRBV20-1|TRBJ2-3
CSARRPGFRAGPDTQYF
>TRBV7-3|TRBJ2-4
CASSLEGTGLNIQYF
>TRBV10-2|TRBJ2-7
CASRDRTDSYEQYF
>TRBV6-5|TRBJ1-2
CASRGLANYGYTF
>TRBV30|TRBJ2-1
CAYLKAVAGGTNEQFF
>TRBV13|TRBJ2-5
CASTRRRGETQYF